This is a list of T cell receptor beta chains from one sample in a study of neurological immune-mediated disorders. Each CDR3 protein gets one entry after TCRdb re-called the 5' RACE reads with MiXCR. The data contain nearly 60,000 distinct CDR3 sequences, roughly 3.5% of them singletons. Specimen: PBMCs. These receptors were taken from a woman in her sixties with multiple sclerosis. Each CDR3 is given with its conserved first and last residue. The D gene is left open where the match is weak. The size field reads how often the clone was seen (once, few, many) or a class if it is expanded.

j_gene	d_gene	abundance	v_gene	CDR3aa	CDR3nt
TRBJ2-2	TRBD1	many	TRBV2	CASKLRGQGTGELFF	TGTGCCAGCAAGTTACGCGGACAGGGCACCGGGGAGCTGTTTTTT
TRBJ2-1	NA	many	TRBV20-1	CSAREGGHNEQFF	TGCAGTGCTAGGGAGGGGGGGCACAATGAGCAGTTCTTC
TRBJ2-1	NA	many	TRBV7-9	CAVPGGGVSDEQFF	TGTGCCGTACCTGGAGGAGGAGTAAGCGATGAGCAGTTCTTC
TRBJ2-5	TRBD2	many	TRBV6-5	CASSRLSGGQETQYF	TGTGCCAGCAGTCGTCTTAGCGGGGGACAAGAGACCCAGTACTTC
TRBJ1-3	TRBD1	many	TRBV20-1	CSAKLTGTGGGNTIYF	TGCAGTGCTAAACTAACCGGGACAGGGGGTGGAAACACCATATATTTT
TRBJ2-7	NA	many	TRBV28	CASSLTRTEQYF	TGTGCCAGCAGTCTGACCCGTACGGAGCAGTACTTC
TRBJ2-7	TRBD2	many	TRBV2	CASSSTSGRYWEQYF	TGTGCCAGCAGTTCGACTAGCGGGAGGTATTGGGAGCAGTACTTC
TRBJ1-1	TRBD1	many	TRBV20-1	CSAYRTGEAFF	TGCAGTGCTTATAGGACAGGTGAAGCTTTCTTT
TRBJ1-6	NA	many	TRBV28	CASSFNNSPLHF	TGTGCCAGCAGTTTCAATAATTCACCCCTCCACTTT
TRBJ2-1	NA	many	TRBV11-3	CASGWVPARSYNEQFF	TGTGCCAGCGGCTGGGTCCCAGCGAGGTCCTACAATGAGCAGTTCTTC
TRBJ1-1	TRBD1	many	TRBV5-1	CASSAGTENTEAFF	TGCGCCAGCAGCGCCGGGACAGAAAACACTGAAGCTTTCTTT
TRBJ2-3	NA	many	TRBV27	CASSLVGSDWATQYF	TGTGCCAGCAGTTTAGTGGGATCGGATTGGGCTACGCAGTATTTT
TRBJ1-4	NA	many	TRBV25-1	CASSELYRPNEKLFF	TGTGCCAGCAGTGAATTGTACAGACCTAATGAAAAACTGTTTTTT
TRBJ1-3	NA	many	TRBV6-5	CASSYSRDFGNTIYF	TGTGCCAGCAGTTACTCTAGGGATTTTGGAAACACCATATATTTT
TRBJ2-1	NA	many	TRBV7-2	CASSLGPDNEQFF	TGTGCCAGCAGCTTAGGGCCCGACAATGAGCAGTTCTTC
TRBJ2-1	TRBD2	many	TRBV20-1	CSAGGLAGGPQAHEQFF	TGCAGTGCTGGGGGACTAGCGGGGGGCCCACAAGCTCATGAGCAGTTCTTC
TRBJ2-7	NA	many	TRBV28	CASSLTLTVVRGWQYF	TGTGCCAGCAGTTTAACTTTAACGGTGGTCCGTGGTTGGCAGTACTTC
TRBJ1-1	NA	many	TRBV10-1	CASSELRSSTEAFF	TGCGCCAGCAGTGAATTGAGGAGCAGCACTGAAGCTTTCTTT
TRBJ2-7	NA	many	TRBV27	CASSRFSRYEQYF	TGTGCCAGCAGTCGGTTTAGTCGGTACGAGCAGTACTTC
TRBJ1-2	NA	many	TRBV12-3/TRBV12-4	CASSLGTQPNYGYTF	TGTGCCAGCAGTTTGGGCACACAACCTAACTATGGCTACACCTTC
TRBJ2-7	TRBD2	many	TRBV15	CATSRDKGGTSGLYEQYF	TGTGCCACCAGCAGAGATAAAGGCGGAACTAGCGGACTCTACGAGCAGTACTTC
TRBJ2-2	NA	many	TRBV5-1	CASSLGSTGTGELFF	TGCGCCAGCAGCTTGGGCTCCACTGGCACCGGGGAGCTGTTTTTT
TRBJ2-2	NA	few	TRBV6-5	CASSLRATNTGELFF	TGTGCCAGCAGCCTCCGGGCCACGAACACCGGGGAGCTGTTTTTT
TRBJ2-7	NA	many	TRBV9	CASSPRTGYEQYF	TGTGCCAGCAGCCCCCGGACTGGCTACGAGCAGTACTTC
TRBJ2-1	NA	many	TRBV7-2	CASSLTYYEQFF	TGTGCCAGCAGCTTAACCTATTATGAGCAGTTCTTC
TRBJ2-1	NA	many	TRBV20-1	CSELTYNEQFF	TGCAGTGAACTAACGTACAATGAGCAGTTCTTC
TRBJ2-7	TRBD1	many	TRBV6-5	CASSPGTGGPYEQYF	TGTGCCAGCAGCCCCGGGACAGGGGGTCCCTACGAGCAGTACTTC
TRBJ2-5	NA	many	TRBV20-1	CSAARQETQYF	TGCAGTGCTGCAAGGCAAGAGACCCAGTACTTC